Only a few counts were recorded for the clone carrying this T cell receptor beta chain. Its antigen is still unknown. The data derive from a study of T cell responses to AZD1222 COVID-19 vaccine. The study's findings and limits: At 160-218 and 743-854, vaccine-associated CD4 TCRs were dominant, and they spanned spike.

With 1 base clipped from V and 10 bases from J, the junction kept 10 bases outside the gene matches. Germline loops: CDR1 SGHAT, CDR2 FQNNGV. The CDR3 contains 16 residues. Libraries were prepared by immunoSEQ multiplex PCR; TCRdb keeps only in-frame clonotypes and omits some of them. The sample holds under 140,000 clones, roughly 92% seen once. The receptor comes from an adult who received the AZD1222 COVID-19 vaccine. Material: peripheral blood, obtained 28 days after the second AZD1222 dose. The chain has TRBV11-2 and TRBJ1-6, with 7 bases lining up with TRBD1. CDR3 sequence (DNA): TGTGCCAGCAGCTTAGCCCGGACAGGCCATGCCTCACCCCTCCACTTT. Encoded protein: CASSLARTGHASPLHF. Full variable domain (outside the CDR3, taken from reference TRBV11-2 and TRBJ1-6): EAGVAQSPRYKIIEKRQSVAFWCNPISGHATLYWYQQILGQGPKLLIQFQNNGVVDDSQLPKDRFSAERLKGVDSTLKIQPAKLEDSAVYLCASSLARTGHASPLHFGNGTRLTVT.